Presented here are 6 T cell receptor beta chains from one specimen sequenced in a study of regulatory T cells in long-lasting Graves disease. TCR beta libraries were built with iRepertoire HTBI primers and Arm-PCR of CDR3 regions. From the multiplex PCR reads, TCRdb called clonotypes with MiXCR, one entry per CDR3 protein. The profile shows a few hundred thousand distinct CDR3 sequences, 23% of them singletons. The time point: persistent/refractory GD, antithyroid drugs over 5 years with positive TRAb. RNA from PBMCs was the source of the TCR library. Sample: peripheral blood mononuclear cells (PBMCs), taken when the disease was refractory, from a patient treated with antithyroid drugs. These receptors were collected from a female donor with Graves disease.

Written as DNA, the CDR3 is TGTGCCATCAGTGAGTCGGAGGGTAGCGAGCAGTACTTC. Encoded protein: CAISESEGSEQYF. V is TRBV10-3 and J is TRBJ2-7; D possibly corresponds to TRBD2 (6 bases). The CDR3 is 13 amino acids. Germline V gene sequence: CDR1 ENHRY, CDR2 SYGVKD. The V end lost 0 bases, the J end lost 6 bases, and 9 bases lay between the germline ends.

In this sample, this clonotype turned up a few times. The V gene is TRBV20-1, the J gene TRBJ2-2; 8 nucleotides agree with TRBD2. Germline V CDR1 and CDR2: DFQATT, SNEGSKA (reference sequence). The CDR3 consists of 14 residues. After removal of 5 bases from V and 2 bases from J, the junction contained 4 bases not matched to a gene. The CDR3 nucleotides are TGCAGTGCTTCTAGCGGGTCCAACACCGGGGAGCTGTTTTTT. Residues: CSASSGSNTGELFF.

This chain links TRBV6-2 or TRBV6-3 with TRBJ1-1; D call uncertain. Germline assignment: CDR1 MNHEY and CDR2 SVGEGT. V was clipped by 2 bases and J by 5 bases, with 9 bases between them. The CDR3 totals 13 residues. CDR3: CASSYLGSTEAFF. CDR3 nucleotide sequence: TGTGCCAGCAGTTACCTAGGGAGTACTGAAGCTTTCTTT.

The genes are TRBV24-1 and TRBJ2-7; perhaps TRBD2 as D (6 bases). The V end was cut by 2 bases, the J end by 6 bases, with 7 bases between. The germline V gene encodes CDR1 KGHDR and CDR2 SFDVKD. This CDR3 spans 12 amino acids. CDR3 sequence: CATSDSGGEQYF. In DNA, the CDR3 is TGTGCCACCAGTGATTCCGGGGGCGAGCAGTACTTC.

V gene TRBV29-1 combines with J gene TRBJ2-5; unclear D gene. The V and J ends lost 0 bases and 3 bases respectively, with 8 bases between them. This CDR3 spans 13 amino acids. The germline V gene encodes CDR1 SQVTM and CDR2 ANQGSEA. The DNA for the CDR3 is TGCAGCGTTGAAGATGTACAGAAAGAGACCCAGTACTTC. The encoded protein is CSVEDVQKETQYF.

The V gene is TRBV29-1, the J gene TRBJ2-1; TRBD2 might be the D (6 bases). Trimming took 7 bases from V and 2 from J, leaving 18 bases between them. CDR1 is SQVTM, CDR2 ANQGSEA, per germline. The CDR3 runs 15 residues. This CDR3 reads CSGRLASVPYNEQFF. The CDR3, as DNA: TGCAGCGGGAGGCTAGCGAGCGTCCCCTACAATGAGCAGTTCTTC.